These 30 T cell receptor beta chains were all obtained from the same sample, sequenced in a study of T cell repertoires in ileal Crohn's disease. The repertoire was sequenced with immunoSEQ multiplex PCR; TCRdb's copy has only in-frame clones and lacks some. The data contain about 8,400 clones, 65% to 85% of them singletons. The sample comprised ileal tissue. The receptors shown here come from an adult with Crohn's disease.

The chain carries TRBV2 and TRBJ1-4; a possible D gene is TRBD1 (6 bases). V shed 8 bases and J shed 8 bases, with 15 bases lying between them. Germline-derived CDR1 and CDR2 are SNHLY and FYNNEI. The CDR3 has 13 residues. The CDR3 sequence is CASSLTGGEKLFF. The CDR3, as DNA: TGTGCCAGCTCCTTGACAGGAGGGGAAAAACTGTTTTTT. The full variable domain, its missing parts supplied by reference TRBV2 and TRBJ1-4, is EPEVTQTPSHQVTQMGQEVILRCVPISNHLYFYWYRQILGQKVEFLVSFYNNEISEKSEIFDDQFSVERPDGSNFTLKIRSTKLEDSAMYFCASSLTGGEKLFFGSGTQLSVL.

The rearrangement uses TRBV27 and TRBJ1-1; D possibly corresponds to TRBD1 (6 bases). V was shortened by 4 bases and J by 0 bases, with 18 bases between the two germline ends. Germline V CDR1 and CDR2: MNHEY, SMNVEV (reference sequence). CDR3 length: 17 residues. CDR3 nucleotides: TGTGCCAGCAGTTCTCCGACAGGAAGGGGGATGAACACTGAAGCTTTCTTT. Residues: CASSSPTGRGMNTEAFF.

The rearrangement joins TRBV5-6 to TRBJ1-1; D is unresolved. Germline CDR1 reads SGHDT; CDR2 reads YYEEEE. Trimming left V 6 bases short and J 0 bases short, with 6 bases between. The CDR3 has 12 residues. The CDR3 loop is CASNEMNTEAFF. The CDR3 bases are TGTGCCAGCAATGAGATGAACACTGAAGCTTTCTTT.

The chain is built from TRBV7-2 and TRBJ2-4; 14 bases match TRBD2. With V trimmed by 5 bases and J by 7 bases, 10 bases remained unmatched. Germline loops: CDR1 SGHTA, CDR2 FQGNSA. The length of the CDR3 is 17 residues. CDR3 sequence (DNA): TGTGCCAGCAGCCCCGGGACTAGCGGGAGTTTGACGAACATTCAGTACTTC. This gives the protein CASSPGTSGSLTNIQYF.

This clone was detected once. The chain employs TRBV7-3 and TRBJ2-3; no clear D. CDR1 and CDR2 from the germline V gene are SGHTA and FQGTGA. The CDR3 covers 14 residues. V gave up 5 bases and J gave up 3 bases, with 12 bases separating them. CDR3 region: CASSLTARTDTQYF. DNA of the CDR3: TGTGCCAGCAGCCTTACAGCGAGGACAGATACGCAGTATTTT. Based on the CDR3 plus reference TRBV7-3 and TRBJ2-3, the full variable domain is GAGVSQTPSNKVTEKGKYVELRCDPISGHTALYWYRQSLGQGPEFLIYFQGTGAADDSGLPNDRFFAVRPEGSVSTLKIQRTERGDSAVYLCASSLTARTDTQYFGPGTRLTVL.

In its sample, this clone ranks as large. The V gene is TRBV27, the J gene TRBJ2-7; 7 positions agree with TRBD1. CDR3 length: 15 residues. The junction had 9 bases not matched to a gene; V was cut back by 3 bases and J by 4 bases. The V gene's germline CDR1 is MNHEY and CDR2 SMNVEV (reference sequence). DNA of the CDR3: TGTGCCAGCAGTTTTCGCACAGGGGACCCTTACGAGCAGTACTTC. It specifies CASSFRTGDPYEQYF.

The chain employs TRBV7-2 and TRBJ2-2; weak D call: TRBD2 (5 bases). The CDR3 has 13 residues. Germline V CDR1 and CDR2: SGHTA, FQGNSA. The V gene lost 2 bases and the J gene lost 9 bases, with 10 bases spanning the gap. DNA for the CDR3: TGTGCCAGCAGCTTACAAGCGGCTAGGGAGCTGTTTTTT. This codes for CASSLQAARELFF.

This chain connects TRBV6-5 to TRBJ2-5; 8 nucleotides line up with TRBD2. With 6 bases clipped from V and 5 bases from J, the junction kept 2 bases outside the gene matches. The V gene's germline CDR1 is MNHEY and CDR2 SVGAGI. CDR3 size: 12 residues. The CDR3 region is CASSPSGETQYF. CDR3 sequence (DNA): TGTGCCAGCAGCCCTAGCGGGGAGACCCAGTACTTC.

The chain uses TRBV11-3 and TRBJ2-1; no firm D call. The CDR3 sequence is 15 residues long. V gave up 0 bases and J gave up 1 base, with 7 bases separating them. The germline V gene has CDR1 SGHNT and CDR2 YENEEA. CDR3 sequence reads: CASSLDEDSYNEQFF. CDR3 sequence (DNA): TGTGCCAGCAGCTTAGACGAGGATTCCTACAATGAGCAGTTCTTC.

The genes are TRBV6-1 and TRBJ2-1, with a possible D match to TRBD2 (5 bases). This CDR3 spans 14 amino acids. Germline-derived CDR1 and CDR2 are MNHNS and SASEGT. V was pared by 8 bases and J by 7 bases, with 18 bases between. The CDR3 region has the DNA TGTGCCAGCGGAATAACGAACACGGGGAATGAGCAGTTCTTC. Its translation is CASGITNTGNEQFF.

The count of this clone is one. V and J are TRBV7-2 and TRBJ2-3; tentatively, D is TRBD2 (5 bases). Germline V gives CDR1 SGHTA, CDR2 FQGNSA. This CDR3 spans 14 amino acids. Trimming shortened V by 1 base and J by 6 bases, and 11 bases separated the two germline ends. The CDR3 sequence is CASSLVGVSDTQYF. CDR3 nucleotides: TGTGCCAGCAGCTTAGTCGGGGTATCGGATACGCAGTATTTT.

The chain has TRBV6-1 and TRBJ2-3; 7 bases fit TRBD2. The germline gives CDR1 MNHNS, CDR2 SASEGT. With 7 bases clipped from V and 0 bases from J, the junction kept 7 bases outside the gene matches. This CDR3 has 15 amino acids. This CDR3 is CASTRGGSSTDTQYF. The CDR3 DNA reads as TGTGCCAGCACGAGGGGAGGGTCTAGCACAGATACGCAGTATTTT.

The genes are TRBV6-5 and TRBJ1-2; 7 bases align to TRBD1. This CDR3 is 14 amino acids long. V shed 6 bases, J shed 8 bases, and the junction held 12 bases outside the gene matches. Per the germline V gene, CDR1 is MNHEY and CDR2 is SVGAGI. DNA for the CDR3: TGTGCCAGCAGCCCCAATACAGGGGAGGGGGGCTACACCTTC. Its translation is CASSPNTGEGGYTF.

The chain is built from TRBV7-9 and TRBJ2-2, with 8 bases matching TRBD1. The ends lost 5 bases at V and 9 bases at J; junction bases unmatched: 14. This CDR3 has 16 amino acids. The germline V gene has CDR1 SEHNR and CDR2 FQNEAQ (reference sequence). The CDR3 loop is CASSAGQGEMARELFF. CDR3 DNA: TGTGCCAGCAGCGCCGGACAGGGTGAGATGGCGAGGGAGCTGTTTTTT.

The CDR3 spells CASSIGPTEAFF. CDR3 bases: TGTGCCAGTAGTATAGGCCCCACTGAAGCTTTCTTT. This chain connects TRBV19 to TRBJ1-1; no firm D call. Germline CDR1 is LNHDA and CDR2 is SQIVND (reference sequence). The CDR3 is 12 residues long. Trimming stripped 1 base from V and 4 bases from J, with 4 bases between. The whole variable domain, remainder taken from reference TRBV19 and TRBJ1-1, is DGGITQSPKYLFRKEGQNVTLSCEQNLNHDAMYWYRQDPGQGLRLIYYSQIVNDFQKGDIAEGYSVSREKKESFPLTVTSAQKNPTAFYLCASSIGPTEAFFGQGTRLTVV.

The chain joins TRBV4-3 to TRBJ2-7, with TRBD2 matching over 12 bases. Germline CDR1 reads LGHNA; CDR2 reads YSLEER. With 4 bases clipped from V and 2 bases from J, the junction kept 15 bases outside the gene matches. This CDR3 is 19 amino acids long. CDR3 sequence: CASSRGPPDPSGRAYEQYF. DNA for the CDR3: TGCGCCAGCAGCCGCGGGCCCCCGGACCCTAGCGGGAGGGCCTACGAGCAGTACTTC.

This clone has just a few counts. The V call is TRBV6-5, the J call TRBJ2-1; 7 bases align to TRBD2. The CDR3 consists of 16 residues. The germline V gene encodes CDR1 MNHEY and CDR2 SVGAGI. Trimming at V came to 0 bases and at J to 6 bases, leaving 8 bases not matched to a gene. The CDR3 is CASSYSEGGLSNEQFF. The CDR3 nucleotides are TGTGCCAGCAGTTACTCGGAGGGAGGGCTCTCCAATGAGCAGTTCTTC.

This rearrangement joins TRBV11-2 to TRBJ2-1; the match to TRBD2 covers 13 bases. Germline V gene lookup returns CDR1 SGHAT and CDR2 FQNNGV. The CDR3 has 17 residues. The V gene end was trimmed by 5 bases and the J gene end by 4 bases; junction bases not matched to a gene: 8. Here the CDR3 reads CASSQLAGGRVYNEQFF. CDR3 sequence (DNA): TGTGCCAGCAGCCAACTAGCGGGAGGGAGGGTTTACAATGAGCAGTTCTTC.

This chain joins TRBV7-9 and TRBJ1-4; maybe TRBD1 (6 bases). CDR3 size: 15 residues. Germline V gives CDR1 SEHNR, CDR2 FQNEAQ (reference sequence). Between the trimmed V and J ends, which lost 5 bases and 6 bases, there was a span of 16 bases. CDR3 bases: TGTGCCAGCAGCCCGTCGGACAGCACTCATGAAAAACTGTTTTTT. This sequence encodes CASSPSDSTHEKLFF.

This chain uses TRBV4-3 with TRBJ2-5; no clear D. Germline V CDR1 and CDR2: LGHNA, YSLEER. This CDR3 spans 14 amino acids. The V and J ends lost 1 base and 0 bases respectively, with 6 bases between them. This CDR3 is CASSQGGYQETQYF. CDR3 nucleotides: TGCGCCAGCAGCCAAGGGGGTTACCAAGAGACCCAGTACTTC.

This chain uses TRBV6-1 with TRBJ2-5; tentatively, D is TRBD1 or TRBD2 (5 bases each). This CDR3 comprises 15 residues. V shed 6 bases and J shed 5 bases, with 19 bases lying between them. Per germline, CDR1 MNHNS and CDR2 SASEGT. The chain's CDR3 is CASRDPGLAGETQYF. The CDR3 nucleotides are TGTGCCAGCAGAGACCCGGGGCTAGCAGGGGAGACCCAGTACTTC.

This clone was detected a few times. This chain uses TRBV7-3 with TRBJ1-1; unclear D gene. The CDR3 extends over 14 amino acids. From germline, CDR1 is SGHTA and CDR2 FQGTGA. V gave up 1 base and J gave up 1 base, with 7 bases separating them. This CDR3 reads CASSLNPGNTEAFF. In nucleotides, the CDR3 is TGTGCCAGCAGCTTAAACCCGGGGAACACTGAAGCTTTCTTT.

There are a few counts of this clone. J is TRBJ2-7 and V is TRBV28; 8 bases agree with TRBD1. Germline CDR1 and CDR2: MDHEN and SYDVKM. The CDR3 is made up of 16 amino acids. V trimming: 5 bases; J trimming: 3 bases; junction bases outside the gene matches: 12. CDR3 protein: CASSVSGQGDRYEQYF. Here the CDR3 DNA reads TGTGCCAGCAGTGTGAGTGGACAGGGAGATCGCTACGAGCAGTACTTC. The full variable domain, with the rest looked up from reference TRBV28 and TRBJ2-7, is DVKVTQSSRYLVKRTGEKVFLECVQDMDHENMFWYRQDPGLGLRLIYFSYDVKMKEKGDIPEGYSVSREKKERFSLILESASTNQTSMYLCASSVSGQGDRYEQYFGPGTRLTVT.

A single count supports this clone. V gene TRBV13 combines with J gene TRBJ2-3; TRBD2 matches at 10 bases. The CDR3 spans 19 residues. Germline lookup yields CDR1 PRHDT and CDR2 FYEKMQ (reference sequence). J lost 1 base, V lost 5 bases, and 15 bases had no gene match. CDR3 nucleotide sequence: TGTGCCAGCAGCCACCTCAGGAAGCGGGAGGGCCTGGGCACAGATACGCAGTATTTT. Translating gives CASSHLRKREGLGTDTQYF.

The gene calls are TRBV28 and TRBJ1-2, with D unclear. This CDR3 region has 14 residues. CDR1 MDHEN and CDR2 SYDVKM come from the germline V gene. V lost 8 bases and J 8 bases, leaving 21 bases between the germline ends. As DNA, the CDR3 is TGTGCCAGCGCATCCGGAGGTAGTGGTCGCGGCTACACCTTC. This sequence encodes CASASGGSGRGYTF.

The chain is built from TRBV28 and TRBJ1-1; the D is unclear. There are 16 residues in the CDR3. Germline CDR1 and CDR2: MDHEN and SYDVKM. V lost 9 bases and J 5 bases, leaving 25 bases between the germline ends. The chain's CDR3 is CASLGSWRGRWTEAFF. The CDR3 bases are TGTGCCAGTCTGGGTTCTTGGCGAGGGCGATGGACTGAAGCTTTCTTT.

This clone was counted a few times. The chain links TRBV7-9 to TRBJ2-6, with D unresolved. Germline V gene lookup returns CDR1 SEHNR and CDR2 FQNEAQ (reference sequence). This CDR3 is built from 13 residues. V was trimmed by 8 bases and J by 1 base, leaving 6 bases between them. CDR3 sequence reads: CASAASGANVLTF. DNA of the CDR3: TGTGCCAGCGCGGCTTCTGGGGCCAACGTCCTGACTTTC.

The V gene is TRBV28, the J gene TRBJ1-5, with 8 bases that match TRBD1. The V segment lost 5 bases and the J segment 8 bases; nucleotides outside the gene matches: 11. CDR1 and CDR2 (germline): MDHEN, SYDVKM. The CDR3 runs to 15 residues. DNA of the CDR3: TGTGCCAGCAGTCTACGGACAGGGAGTACGGAGCCCCAGCATTTT. Translation gives CASSLRTGSTEPQHF.

The rearrangement joins TRBV27 to TRBJ2-7, with 10 bases identical to TRBD1. The junction had 7 bases not matched to a gene; V was cut back by 3 bases and J by 5 bases. This CDR3 has 15 residues. The germline V gene encodes CDR1 MNHEY and CDR2 SMNVEV (reference sequence). The CDR3 sequence is CASSFRGQGLNEQYF. CDR3 sequence (DNA): TGTGCCAGCAGTTTTCGGGGACAGGGGTTAAACGAGCAGTACTTC.

This clone showed up just a few times. The rearrangement uses TRBV30 and TRBJ2-4; 8 bases fit TRBD1. V was pared by 7 bases and J by 5 bases, with 10 bases of the junction left unmatched. The CDR3 has 14 residues. Looked up from germline, CDR1 is GTSNPN and CDR2 is SVGIG (reference sequence). The chain's CDR3 is CALNRGVAENIQYF. The CDR3 DNA reads TGTGCCTTGAACAGGGGGGTCGCAGAAAACATTCAGTACTTC.